The 18 T cell receptor beta chains reported below all come from one sample, sequenced in a study of T cell responses to AZD1222 COVID-19 vaccine. TCRdb's copy holds only in-frame clones and misses some; the assay was immunoSEQ multiplex PCR. The top ten hold about 6% of the sample, which has 60,000 to 75,000 clones, under 90% seen once. The sample consisted of peripheral blood, taken 28 days after the second AZD1222 dose. The receptors stem from an adult who received the AZD1222 COVID-19 vaccine.

This chain links TRBV7-8 with TRBJ2-3; D not certain. Trimming pared 8 bases from V and 4 bases from J, leaving 10 bases between. This CDR3 is 12 amino acids long. Germline V gene data show CDR1 as SGHVS and CDR2 as FQNEAQ. The CDR3, as DNA: TGTGCCAGCCGCGCGGTGGCAGATACGCAGTATTTT. Translated, it gives CASRAVADTQYF.

This sequence joins TRBV5-4 and TRBJ2-3; 7 bases fit TRBD1. V gave up 2 bases and J gave up 5 bases; unmatched junction bases: 17. Germline values: CDR1 SGHNT, CDR2 YYREEE (reference sequence). The CDR3 is made up of 18 amino acids. The CDR3 here is CASSFSPYQGGRLDTQYF. The CDR3 DNA follows: TGTGCCAGCAGCTTCAGCCCCTACCAAGGGGGCAGATTAGATACGCAGTATTTT.

This chain connects TRBV4-1 to TRBJ2-3; perhaps TRBD1 as D (5 bases). The CDR3 spans 14 residues. V gave up 6 bases and J gave up 1 base, with 11 bases separating them. Germline CDR1 and CDR2: MGHRA and YSYEKL. The CDR3 spells CASSHRLGTDTQYF. The DNA of the CDR3 is TGCGCCAGCAGTCACAGGTTAGGCACAGATACGCAGTATTTT.

The V gene is TRBV3-1 (or the pseudogene TRBV3-2), the J gene TRBJ1-2; D may be TRBD1 (5 bases). This CDR3 spans 17 amino acids. The V and J ends lost 0 bases and 4 bases respectively, with 18 bases between them. The germline V gene has CDR1 LGHDT and CDR2 YNNKEL (reference sequence). The CDR3 nucleotides read TGTGCCAGCAGCCAAGACTTGAGGGGAGGAATAGGCTATGGCTACACCTTC. It yields the protein CASSQDLRGGIGYGYTF.

The gene calls are TRBV14 and TRBJ2-7; no reliable D call. V was clipped by 2 bases and J by 3 bases, with 5 bases between them. CDR3 length: 12 amino acids. Germline V gives CDR1 SGHDN, CDR2 FVKESK. The CDR3 bases are TGTGCCAGCAGCCAAAGTAGCTACGAGCAGTACTTC. This codes for CASSQSSYEQYF.

Only a few counts were recorded for this clone. The chain employs TRBV7-9 and TRBJ1-2; 7 nucleotides match TRBD1. CDR1 and CDR2 (germline): SEHNR, FQNEAQ (reference sequence). V lost 5 bases to trimming and J lost 5 bases; unmatched junction nucleotides: 8. There are 14 residues in the CDR3. In nucleotides, the CDR3 is TGTGCCAGCAGCCTCTCAGGGGGGGGTTATGGCTACACCTTC. Protein product: CASSLSGGGYGYTF.

The rearrangement links TRBV19 to TRBJ1-1; D is possibly TRBD1 (6 bases). The CDR3 extends over 13 amino acids. V was cut by 6 bases and J by 0 bases, with 8 bases left in between. The germline gives CDR1 LNHDA, CDR2 SQIVND (reference sequence). The CDR3, as DNA: TGTGCCAGTAGAACAGGGTTGAACACTGAAGCTTTCTTT. It codes for CASRTGLNTEAFF.

The count of this clone is one. The chain links TRBV6-5 to TRBJ2-7; D unclear. The CDR3 is made up of 14 amino acids. CDR1 and CDR2 (germline): MNHEY, SVGAGI. The V end was cut by 6 bases, the J end by 1 base, with 13 bases between. In DNA form, the CDR3 reads TGTGCCAGCAGCAAAGGGAAACGGTCCTACGAGCAGTACTTC. Its protein product is CASSKGKRSYEQYF.

The chain couples TRBV10-3 to TRBJ2-5; 10 bases fit TRBD1. J lost 5 bases, V lost 0 bases, and 6 bases had no gene match. The germline gives CDR1 ENHRY, CDR2 SYGVKD. This CDR3 comprises 16 residues. The CDR3 region is CAISESQTGGWETQYF. CDR3 in DNA: TGTGCCATCAGTGAGTCGCAGACAGGGGGCTGGGAGACCCAGTACTTC.

This chain joins TRBV6-5 and TRBJ1-2, with 7 bases lining up with TRBD1. V lost 2 bases to trimming and J lost 6 bases; unmatched junction nucleotides: 6. The CDR3 sequence is 14 residues long. Germline V lookup: CDR1 MNHEY, CDR2 SVGAGI. The CDR3 loop reads CASSYGTVGDGYTF. For the CDR3, the DNA is TGTGCCAGCAGTTACGGGACAGTGGGGGATGGCTACACCTTC.

The V call is TRBV6-1, the J call TRBJ2-4; D is unresolved. Germline V gene data show CDR1 as MNHNS and CDR2 as SASEGT. With 4 bases removed from V and 0 bases from J, the gap between germline ends came to 16 bases. The length of the CDR3 is 17 residues. This CDR3 is CASSGPRLSLAKNIQYF. The CDR3, as DNA: TGTGCCAGCAGTGGACCTCGTTTGTCCCTAGCCAAAAACATTCAGTACTTC.

The chain uses TRBV29-1 and TRBJ1-1; a possible D gene is TRBD1 (5 bases). The CDR3 spans 15 residues. Between the trimmed V and J ends, which lost 4 bases and 0 bases, there was a span of 15 bases. CDR1 and CDR2 from the germline V gene are SQVTM and ANQGSEA. The CDR3 DNA follows: TGCAGCGTTGGCTCGGGGTGGGGGATGAACACTGAAGCTTTCTTT. This sequence encodes CSVGSGWGMNTEAFF.

The J gene is TRBJ2-1, the V gene TRBV29-1; TRBD2 is a possible D gene (6 bases). The ends were cut back, 7 bases at V and 8 bases at J, with 15 bases in the middle. This CDR3 has 12 amino acids. In germline, CDR1 is SQVTM, CDR2 ANQGSEA. CDR3 sequence reads: CSAGGLGYEQFF. The CDR3 region has the DNA TGCAGCGCTGGAGGGTTAGGGTATGAGCAGTTCTTC.

The genes are TRBV6-1 and TRBJ1-2; 10 positions match TRBD1. CDR1 and CDR2 from the germline V gene are MNHNS and SASEGT. The CDR3 is made up of 14 amino acids. V gave up 5 bases and J gave up 8 bases; unmatched junction bases: 8. In DNA, the CDR3 is TGTGCCAGCAGTTCCGGGACAGGGGCCCGGGGCTACACCTTC. Encoded protein: CASSSGTGARGYTF.

This chain's CDR3 is CATSPLFRGETQYF. Here the CDR3 DNA reads TGTGCCACCTCCCCCTTGTTTAGGGGGGAGACCCAGTACTTC. The chain employs TRBV24-1 and TRBJ2-5; tentatively, D is TRBD1 (6 bases). V lost 9 bases, J lost 5 bases, and 18 bases lay in between. The germline V gene encodes CDR1 KGHDR and CDR2 SFDVKD. This CDR3 comprises 14 residues.

The rearrangement joins TRBV18 to TRBJ2-1, with 10 bases lining up with TRBD1. The CDR3 consists of 16 residues. Per germline, CDR1 KGHSH and CDR2 LQKENI. V was clipped by 5 bases and J by 5 bases; unmatched bases: 9. Here the CDR3 reads CASSETGGWNDNEQFF. Here the CDR3 DNA reads TGTGCCAGCTCAGAGACAGGGGGCTGGAACGACAATGAGCAGTTCTTC.

This chain joins TRBV7-2 and TRBJ1-2, with 10 positions matching TRBD1. The length of the CDR3 is 18 residues. Germline assignment: CDR1 SGHTA and CDR2 FQGNSA. J was trimmed by 7 bases and V by 5 bases; bases with no gene match: 19. The CDR3 reads CASSQYHIWTGGLSGYTF. In nucleotides, the CDR3 is TGTGCCAGCAGCCAATACCACATTTGGACAGGGGGGTTGTCTGGCTACACCTTC.

This clone showed up just a few times. The chain links TRBV7-2 to TRBJ1-1; 9 bases are shared with TRBD1. The CDR3 has 14 amino acids. The J segment lost 4 bases and the V segment lost 5 bases, leaving 5 bases of the junction unmatched. Germline V CDR1 and CDR2: SGHTA, FQGNSA. CDR3 region: CASSEQGASTEAFF. In DNA form, the CDR3 reads TGTGCCAGCAGCGAACAGGGGGCGAGCACTGAAGCTTTCTTT.